This TCR beta chain emerged from a study of blood T cells in healthy people across ages (dated by TCRdb to about 2015). For the study in its entirety: In model experiments, roughly one uniquely barcoded TCR beta cDNA molecule per two T cells was captured by template switching. Age-related changes in TCR beta repertoire diversity were measured in the study by deep sequencing normalized with unique cDNA molecular identifiers. The donors were divided into four age groups: young (average roughly 17 years), middle-aged (approximately 42), aged (about 62) and long-lived (roughly 82). Using the same blood draw, the study looked at two additional independent replicas of 1 million unique cDNA reads for two donors, one aged 18 to 30 and the other aged 80 or older.

The method behind the library was 5' RACE. Sequencing used an Illumina HiSeq 2500. A second PCR of roughly 7 to 12 cycles was run with a J-beta primer mix and a sample-barcoded 5' primer. A template-switch 5' adaptor carrying 12 random nucleotides introduced a unique molecular identifier onto each TCR beta cDNA molecule. Each sample yielded at least 3 million CDR3-containing paired-end reads. First-strand cDNA synthesis was performed from all RNA using the Mint cDNA synthesis kit, with priming by a TRBC-specific oligonucleotide. Following uracil-DNA glycosylase treatment, a first 18-cycle PCR with universal primers M1SS and BC2_uni_R was performed on all cDNA. Per the authors' processing: For normalization, 1 million high-quality reads were randomly selected from each sample, with every read carrying a distinct molecular identifier. Reads with shared molecular identifiers were discarded instead of being binned into consensus sequences. MiTCR, set to a Q25 quality threshold and the strictest error-elimination algorithm, was used for CDR3 identification, clonotype clustering and error correction. Lower-bound total TCR beta diversity was estimated with a nonparametric unseen species model using Euler transformation. TCRdb's own reprocessing of the public reads used fastp at Q25 and MiXCR and kept productive beta chains. Each CDR3 protein gets just one entry, which takes the most common genes and DNA from the rows behind it. The V and J calls, along with clone size, are taken from TCRdb and not from the paper's own processing. The sample table shows 750,000 to 950,000 distinct CDR3 sequences, and roughly 29% are seen once. The top ten clones comprise roughly 10% of the sample.

Paper-wide results and their limitations: Since profiling was done on bulk unsorted PBMCs, naive and antigen-experienced compartments could not be conclusively compared. A strong correlation was found between observed TCR beta diversity and the percentage of naive T cells measured by flow cytometry. Compared with the aged group, the long-lived group had more naive CD4+ T cells, fewer expanded clones and increased TCR diversity, suggesting age selection. Estimates of total diversity from one million sequenced T cells were regarded as lower bounds and underestimates. Observed TCR beta diversity per million T cells fell roughly linearly with age, and a significant reduction was already apparent by age around 40. Because the CMV infection status of the donors was unknown, age-related changes in expanded clonotypes may potentially have been confounded.

This clonotype has a handful of counts. The antigen it binds to is not known. Per-base quality was not reported, and no clone a single base away is much larger than it. Systemically healthy Caucasian individuals from Russia, some 40 in total and aged 6 to 90 years, were included as donors. Approximately 11 milliliters of peripheral blood were drawn from each donor into EDTA-treated Vacutainer tubes. PBMCs were isolated by Ficoll-Paque density-gradient centrifugation, with at least 7 million obtained per sample. Total RNA, at least 6 micrograms per sample, was extracted from PBMCs with Trizol reagent. For every donor, flow cytometry on a PBMC aliquot measured the percentage of naive CD45RAhigh/CD27high T cells. These sequences were also reported in another study, on T cells of mothers and their children. Per the second study: Donors were nine systemically healthy Caucasian individuals: three mothers and their six children. cDNA synthesis consumed the entire amount of extracted RNA, loaded at approximately 1.5 ug RNA in each 15 ul reaction. In the second PCR, sample barcodes and 2-4 random nucleotides were introduced via the M1S primer. More than 8 million TCR beta CDR3 reads were obtained from each mother, and some 3.2 million reads were obtained from each child. Thymic selection shapes the output of TCR recombination in a similar way in related and unrelated pairs, and inherited differences have a minor effect. Normalized repertoire overlap in related mother-child pairs was always slightly higher than in unrelated mother-child pairs, but the difference was never significant. With a sensitivity of about 100 clones per million clonotypes, no persistent microchimeric T cell clones were detected. In the study, deep NGS was used to compare the TCR beta repertoires of mothers and children, and features distinguishing related mother-child pairs from unrelated individuals were sought. Mothers averaged roughly 40 +/- 4 years of age and children averaged about 10 +/- 4 years. After adapter ligation with NEBNext reagents, the libraries were sequenced on Illumina HiSeq 2000 with 100+100 nt paired-end reads. To avoid cross-contamination, the mother libraries and the child libraries were prepared a month apart and sequenced in separate runs. For each donor, somewhere between about 450,000 and 2,100,000 distinct TCR beta clonotypes were identified. Naive TCR beta clonotypes were estimated from low-frequency clonotypes matched to each donor's FACS-determined naive share, without sorting.

Specimen: blood. The clonotype originates from a woman between 35 and 50 years old in good health.

CDR3 reads: CASGLDSTSEQFF. The nucleotides read TGTGCTAGTGGTTTGGATTCTACTAGTGAGCAGTTCTTC. The sequence joins TRBV12-5 to TRBJ2-1; tentative D gene TRBD2, with 5 bases matching. V is cut by 1 base and J by 9 bases, and the space between the germline ends is 10 bases. For CDR1 and CDR2, the germline V gene lists LGHNT and FRNRAP. Including cysteine and phenylalanine, the CDR3 has 13 amino acids. Only CDR3 DNA is held: 39 bases, read in frame from base 1. The entire variable domain, with the stretches around the CDR3 drawn from the reference TRBV12-5 and TRBJ2-1 proteins, is DARVTQTPRHKVTEMGQEVTMRCQPILGHNTVFWYRQTMMQGLELLAYFRNRAPLDDSGMPKDRFSAEMPDATLATLKIQPSEPRDSAVYFCASGLDSTSEQFFGPGTRLTVL.